Below are 9 T cell receptor beta chains sequenced from a single sample in a study of type 1 regulatory T cells. These TCRs are of unknown antigen specificity. Each CDR3 protein gets one entry after TCRdb re-called the reads with MiXCR. The table includes fewer than 70,000 distinct CDR3 sequences, around 60% detected once. The sample was cultured T cells, either the whole culture or a sorted T cell fraction (not recorded which). Subset specified: Tr1-enriched cell product generated in vitro against host alloantigens. These receptor sequences come from a human donor in good health.

The rearrangement uses TRBV6-6 and TRBJ2-1; 10 nucleotides agree with TRBD2. The germline V gene encodes CDR1 MNHNY and CDR2 SVGAGI (reference sequence). The CDR3 has 19 amino acids. Trimming cost V 0 bases and J 3 bases; bases outside gene matches: 11. The CDR3 coding sequence is TGTGCCAGCAGTTACTCAGACACTAGCGGGATATACATCTACAATGAGCAGTTCTTC. This codes for CASSYSDTSGIYIYNEQFF.

This clonotype is a singleton in its sample. This chain uses TRBV18 with TRBJ2-5; D gene unclear. The germline V and J ends were trimmed by 3 bases and 1 base, with 6 bases remaining between them. Germline V gene sequence: CDR1 KGHSH, CDR2 LQKENI. This CDR3 region has 13 residues. The CDR3 region has the DNA TGTGCCAGCTCACCCGGAGCCCAAGAGACCCAGTACTTC. Its protein product is CASSPGAQETQYF. The variable domain in full, completed from reference TRBV18 and TRBJ2-5, reads NAGVMQNPRHLVRRRGQEARLRCSPMKGHSHVYWYRQLPEEGLKFMVYLQKENIIDESGMPKERFSAEFPKEGPSILRIQQVVRGDSAAYFCASSPGAQETQYFGPGTRLLVL.

This clonotype was seen a handful of times. The chain has TRBV28 and TRBJ2-7, with D possibly TRBD2 on 5 matching bases. CDR3 length: 13 amino acids. Trimming removed 6 bases at V and 5 bases at J, with 14 bases between. The V gene's germline CDR1 is MDHEN and CDR2 SYDVKM. CDR3 sequence (DNA): TGTGCCAGCAGATTAGGAGGCCTCGACGAGCAGTACTTC. This sequence encodes CASRLGGLDEQYF.

For the CDR3, the DNA is TGTGCCATCAGTGATCACGGCTTCGCCAGTGGCTACACCTTC. As protein: CAISDHGFASGYTF. The chain is built from TRBV10-3 and TRBJ1-2; D remains ambiguous. Germline-derived CDR1 and CDR2 are ENHRY and SYGVKD. Trimming took off 3 bases at V and 7 bases at J, with 15 bases between the two ends. There are 14 residues in the CDR3.

This clonotype was seen more than once but under ten times. V and J are TRBV28 and TRBJ2-1; 8 bases match TRBD2. V shed 6 bases, J shed 0 bases, and the junction held 10 bases outside the gene matches. The CDR3 extends over 17 amino acids. Germline CDR1 reads MDHEN; CDR2 reads SYDVKM. CDR3 nucleotide sequence: TGTGCCAGCAGAGTTCCGGGTAGCGGGATCTCCTACAATGAGCAGTTCTTC. Amino acids: CASRVPGSGISYNEQFF.

V gene TRBV27 combines with J gene TRBJ2-3, with 10 bases identical to TRBD2. After removal of 7 bases from V and 1 base from J, the junction contained 5 bases not matched to a gene. The CDR3 sequence is 15 residues long. Germline CDR1 reads MNHEY; CDR2 reads SMNVEV (reference sequence). The CDR3 loop reads CASTGGTSGTDTQYF. The CDR3 DNA is TGTGCCAGCACCGGCGGGACTAGCGGCACAGATACGCAGTATTTT.

Comments on this clonotype: An end of the junction does not agree with germline; a read error may underlie this. The V gene is TRBV5-1, the J gene TRBJ1-1; TRBD1 agrees at 9 bases. The V gene's germline CDR1 is SGHRS and CDR2 YFSETQ. The CDR3 loop spans 15 amino acids. The CDR3 here is CASSLGQGMNTEAFF. DNA for the CDR3: TGTGCCAGCAGCTTGGGACAGGGCATGAACACTGAAGCTTTCTTT.

The rearrangement uses TRBV3-1 and TRBJ2-7; weak D call: TRBD2 (5 bases). Trimming removed 0 bases at V and 2 bases at J, with 11 bases between. Germline CDR1 is LGHDT and CDR2 is YNNKEL (reference sequence). The CDR3 has 15 residues. The DNA for the CDR3 is TGTGCCAGCAGCCAAGAGGCGACTACCACCTACGAGCAGTACTTC. Its translation: CASSQEATTTYEQYF.

This clonotype was picked up a small number of times. The rearrangement uses TRBV4-2 and TRBJ2-5; 8 bases line up with TRBD2. V gave up 5 bases and J gave up 4 bases; unmatched junction bases: 3. Germline lookup yields CDR1 LGHNA and CDR2 YNFKEQ. The CDR3 length is 13 residues. The DNA of the CDR3 is TGTGCCAGCAGCAGGGGACTAGGAGAGACCCAGTACTTC. This gives the protein CASSRGLGETQYF.